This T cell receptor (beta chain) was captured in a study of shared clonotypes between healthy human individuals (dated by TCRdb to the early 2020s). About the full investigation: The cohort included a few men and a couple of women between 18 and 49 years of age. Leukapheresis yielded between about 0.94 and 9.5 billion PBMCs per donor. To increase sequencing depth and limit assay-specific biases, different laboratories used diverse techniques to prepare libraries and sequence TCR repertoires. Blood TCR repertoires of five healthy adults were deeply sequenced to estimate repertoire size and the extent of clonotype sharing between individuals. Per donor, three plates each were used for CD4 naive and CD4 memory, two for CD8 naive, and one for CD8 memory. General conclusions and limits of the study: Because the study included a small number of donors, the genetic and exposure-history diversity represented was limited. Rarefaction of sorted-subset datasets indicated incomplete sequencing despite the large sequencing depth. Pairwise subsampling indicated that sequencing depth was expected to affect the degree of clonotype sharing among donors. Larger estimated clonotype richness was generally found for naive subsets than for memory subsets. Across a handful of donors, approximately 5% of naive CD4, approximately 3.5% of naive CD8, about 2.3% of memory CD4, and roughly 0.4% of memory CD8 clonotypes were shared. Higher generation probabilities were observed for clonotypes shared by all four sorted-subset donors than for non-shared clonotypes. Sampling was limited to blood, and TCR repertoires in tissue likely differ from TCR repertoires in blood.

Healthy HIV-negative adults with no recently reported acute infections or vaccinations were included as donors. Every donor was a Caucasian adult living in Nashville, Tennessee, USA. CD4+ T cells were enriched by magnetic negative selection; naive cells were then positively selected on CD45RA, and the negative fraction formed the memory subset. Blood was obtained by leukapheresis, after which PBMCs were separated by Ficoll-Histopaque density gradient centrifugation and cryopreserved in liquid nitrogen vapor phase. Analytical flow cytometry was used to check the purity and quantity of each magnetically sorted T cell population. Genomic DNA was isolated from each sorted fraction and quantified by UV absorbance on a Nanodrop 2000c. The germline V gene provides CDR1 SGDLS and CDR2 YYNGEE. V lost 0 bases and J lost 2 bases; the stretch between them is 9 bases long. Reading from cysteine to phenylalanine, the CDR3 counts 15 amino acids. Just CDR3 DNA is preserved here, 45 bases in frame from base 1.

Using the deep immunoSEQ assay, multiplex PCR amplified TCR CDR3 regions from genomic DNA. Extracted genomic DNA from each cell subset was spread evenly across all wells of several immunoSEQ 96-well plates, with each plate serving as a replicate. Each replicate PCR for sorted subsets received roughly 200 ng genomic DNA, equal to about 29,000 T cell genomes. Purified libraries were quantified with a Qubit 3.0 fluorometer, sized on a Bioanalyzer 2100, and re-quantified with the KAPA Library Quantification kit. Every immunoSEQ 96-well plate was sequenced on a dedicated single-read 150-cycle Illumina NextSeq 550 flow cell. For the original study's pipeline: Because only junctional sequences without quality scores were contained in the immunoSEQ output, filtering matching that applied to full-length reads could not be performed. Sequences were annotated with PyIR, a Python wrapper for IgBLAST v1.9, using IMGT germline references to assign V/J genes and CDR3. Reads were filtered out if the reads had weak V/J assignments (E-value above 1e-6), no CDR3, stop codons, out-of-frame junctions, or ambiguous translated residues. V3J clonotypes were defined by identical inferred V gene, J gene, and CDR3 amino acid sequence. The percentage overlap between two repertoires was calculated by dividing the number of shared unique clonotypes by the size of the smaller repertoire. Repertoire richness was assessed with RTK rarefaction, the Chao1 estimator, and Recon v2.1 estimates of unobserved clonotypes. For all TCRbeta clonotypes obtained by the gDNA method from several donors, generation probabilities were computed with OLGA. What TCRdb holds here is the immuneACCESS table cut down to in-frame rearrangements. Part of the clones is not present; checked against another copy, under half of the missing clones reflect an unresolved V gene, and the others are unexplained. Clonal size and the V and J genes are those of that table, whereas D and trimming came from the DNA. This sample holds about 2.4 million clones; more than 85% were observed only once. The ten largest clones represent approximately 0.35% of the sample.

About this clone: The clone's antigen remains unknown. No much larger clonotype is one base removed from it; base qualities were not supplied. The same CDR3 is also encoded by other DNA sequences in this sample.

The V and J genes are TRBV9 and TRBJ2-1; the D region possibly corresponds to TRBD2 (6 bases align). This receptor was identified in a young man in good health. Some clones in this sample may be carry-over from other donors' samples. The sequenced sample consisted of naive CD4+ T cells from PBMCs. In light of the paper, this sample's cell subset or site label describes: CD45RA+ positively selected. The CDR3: CASSVAGAPYNEQFF. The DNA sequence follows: TGTGCCAGCAGCGTAGCGGGAGCCCCCTACAATGAGCAGTTCTTC.